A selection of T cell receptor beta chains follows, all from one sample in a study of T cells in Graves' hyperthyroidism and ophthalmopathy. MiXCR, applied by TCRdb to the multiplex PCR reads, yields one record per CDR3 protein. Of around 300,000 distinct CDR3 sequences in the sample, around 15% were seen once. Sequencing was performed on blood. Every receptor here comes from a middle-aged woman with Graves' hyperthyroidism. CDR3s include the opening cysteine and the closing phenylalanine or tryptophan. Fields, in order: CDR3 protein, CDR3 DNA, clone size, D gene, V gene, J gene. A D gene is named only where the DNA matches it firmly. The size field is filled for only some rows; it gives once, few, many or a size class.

cdr3_aa: CARSRPRKAYNSPLHF
cdr3_nt: TGTGCCAGGTCCCGGCCTCGGAAGGCCTATAATTCACCCCTCCACTTT
clone_size: -
d_call: -
v_call: TRBV14
j_call: TRBJ1-6

cdr3_aa: CASSLGHGRELFF
cdr3_nt: TGTGCCAGCAGCTTAGGACACGGCCGGGAGCTGTTTTTT
clone_size: few
d_call: -
v_call: TRBV13
j_call: TRBJ2-2

cdr3_aa: CASSDSLAGYNEQFF
cdr3_nt: TGTGCCAGCAGTGACTCACTAGCGGGCTACAATGAGCAGTTCTTC
clone_size: -
d_call: TRBD2
v_call: TRBV6-5
j_call: TRBJ2-1

cdr3_aa: CASSHSAYEQYF
cdr3_nt: TGTGCCAGCAGCCATTCAGCCTACGAGCAGTACTTC
clone_size: many
d_call: -
v_call: TRBV3-1
j_call: TRBJ2-7

cdr3_aa: CASSLARGRTGELFF
cdr3_nt: TGTGCCAGCAGTTTAGCCAGGGGGCGGACCGGGGAGCTGTTTTTT
clone_size: many
d_call: TRBD1
v_call: TRBV12-3/TRBV12-4
j_call: TRBJ2-2

cdr3_aa: CASSYRIGTPGPYEQYF
cdr3_nt: TGTGCCAGCAGTTACCGGATCGGCACCCCGGGCCCCTACGAGCAGTACTTC
clone_size: -
d_call: -
v_call: TRBV6-9
j_call: TRBJ2-7

cdr3_aa: CSVERGETQYF
cdr3_nt: TGCAGCGTTGAAAGGGGAGAGACCCAGTACTTC
clone_size: few
d_call: -
v_call: TRBV29-1
j_call: TRBJ2-5

cdr3_aa: CSVTSSSYEQYF
cdr3_nt: TGCAGCGTTACCTCGAGCTCCTACGAGCAGTACTTC
clone_size: -
d_call: -
v_call: TRBV29-1
j_call: TRBJ2-7

cdr3_aa: CAISQGFNYGYTF
cdr3_nt: TGTGCCATCAGTCAGGGGTTTAACTATGGCTACACCTTC
clone_size: many
d_call: -
v_call: TRBV15
j_call: TRBJ1-2

cdr3_aa: CASSHPTSTASSYEQYF
cdr3_nt: TGCGCCAGCAGCCACCCGACTTCCACGGCCAGCTCCTACGAGCAGTACTTC
clone_size: many
d_call: -
v_call: TRBV5-1
j_call: TRBJ2-7

cdr3_aa: CASSVGVNEQFF
cdr3_nt: TGTGCCAGCAGTGTCGGCGTTAATGAGCAGTTCTTC
clone_size: many
d_call: -
v_call: TRBV2
j_call: TRBJ2-1

cdr3_aa: CASSFRANEKLFF
cdr3_nt: TGTGCCAGCAGCTTTCGAGCTAATGAAAAACTGTTTTTT
clone_size: -
d_call: -
v_call: TRBV11-2
j_call: TRBJ1-4

cdr3_aa: CASSPDSSNTGELFF
cdr3_nt: TGTGCCAGCAGCCCCGACAGTTCGAACACCGGGGAGCTGTTTTTT
clone_size: few
d_call: -
v_call: TRBV7-9
j_call: TRBJ2-2

cdr3_aa: CSAREAGSRDTQYF
cdr3_nt: TGCAGTGCTAGAGAGGCGGGGTCCAGGGATACGCAGTATTTT
clone_size: many
d_call: -
v_call: TRBV20-1
j_call: TRBJ2-3

cdr3_aa: CSVTGTNVLTF
cdr3_nt: TGCAGTGTTACTGGGACCAACGTCCTGACTTTC
clone_size: -
d_call: -
v_call: TRBV20-1
j_call: TRBJ2-6

cdr3_aa: CASSPTQQEPQHF
cdr3_nt: TGTGCCAGCTCACCCACCCAACAGGAGCCCCAGCATTTT
clone_size: many
d_call: -
v_call: TRBV18
j_call: TRBJ1-5

cdr3_aa: CASRGTGSTDTQYF
cdr3_nt: TGCGCCAGCAGAGGGACAGGGAGCACAGATACGCAGTATTTT
clone_size: -
d_call: TRBD1
v_call: TRBV5-1
j_call: TRBJ2-3

cdr3_aa: CASSDDTGQPSYNEQFF
cdr3_nt: TGTGCCAGCAGTGACGACACCGGACAGCCCTCCTACAATGAGCAGTTCTTC
clone_size: many
d_call: -
v_call: TRBV12-3/TRBV12-4
j_call: TRBJ2-1

cdr3_aa: CASRGLAEWNTGELFF
cdr3_nt: TGTGCCAGCAGGGGACTAGCGGAGTGGAACACCGGGGAGCTGTTTTTT
clone_size: few
d_call: TRBD2
v_call: TRBV12-3/TRBV12-4
j_call: TRBJ2-2

cdr3_aa: CASRGGTGFNQPQHF
cdr3_nt: TGTGCCAGCAGGGGGGGGACAGGGTTCAATCAGCCCCAGCATTTT
clone_size: -
d_call: TRBD1
v_call: TRBV12-3/TRBV12-4
j_call: TRBJ1-5

cdr3_aa: CASRTGTDDGKNIQYF
cdr3_nt: TGTGCCAGTAGGACCGGGACAGATGATGGCAAAAACATTCAGTACTTC
clone_size: -
d_call: TRBD1
v_call: TRBV19
j_call: TRBJ2-4

cdr3_aa: CASSPGTSFGEQYF
cdr3_nt: TGTGCCAGCAGTCCCGGGACTAGCTTTGGCGAGCAGTACTTC
clone_size: -
d_call: TRBD2
v_call: TRBV9
j_call: TRBJ2-7

cdr3_aa: CASSSTSGRRYNEQFF
cdr3_nt: TGTGCCAGCAGCTCGACTAGCGGGAGAAGATACAATGAGCAGTTCTTC
clone_size: many
d_call: TRBD2
v_call: TRBV7-3
j_call: TRBJ2-1

cdr3_aa: CASSLLGAYTDTQYF
cdr3_nt: TGTGCCAGCAGTTTATTGGGGGCGTACACAGATACGCAGTATTTT
clone_size: -
d_call: -
v_call: TRBV28
j_call: TRBJ2-3

cdr3_aa: CASSIVFLNTEAFF
cdr3_nt: TGTGCCAGTAGTATAGTTTTCCTGAACACTGAAGCTTTCTTT
clone_size: -
d_call: -
v_call: TRBV19
j_call: TRBJ1-1

cdr3_aa: CASSPRDRGLRHF
cdr3_nt: TGTGCCAGCAGCCCCCGGGACAGGGGATTGCGGCACTTC
clone_size: many
d_call: TRBD1
v_call: TRBV7-8
j_call: TRBJ2-5

cdr3_aa: CASSGGDSAVGEQYF
cdr3_nt: TGTGCCAGCAGCGGCGGGGACAGCGCTGTCGGCGAGCAGTACTTC
clone_size: many
d_call: -
v_call: TRBV9
j_call: TRBJ2-7

cdr3_aa: CASSRALGVETQYF
cdr3_nt: TGTGCCAGCTCACGAGCCCTAGGAGTGGAGACCCAGTACTTC
clone_size: many
d_call: -
v_call: TRBV18
j_call: TRBJ2-5

cdr3_aa: CASSPQVADTQYF
cdr3_nt: TGTGCCAGCAGTCCGCAGGTGGCAGATACGCAGTATTTT
clone_size: many
d_call: -
v_call: TRBV12-3/TRBV12-4
j_call: TRBJ2-3

cdr3_aa: CASSQGTVTEAFF
cdr3_nt: TGTGCCAGCAGCCAAGGGACAGTCACTGAAGCTTTCTTT
clone_size: many
d_call: -
v_call: TRBV3-1
j_call: TRBJ1-1

cdr3_aa: CASSPQGGAGTEAFF
cdr3_nt: TGTGCCAGCAGCCCACAAGGGGGGGCTGGAACTGAAGCTTTCTTT
clone_size: many
d_call: -
v_call: TRBV7-9
j_call: TRBJ1-1

cdr3_aa: CASSPTSFNEQYF
cdr3_nt: TGTGCCAGTAGTCCTACTAGTTTCAATGAGCAGTACTTC
clone_size: -
d_call: -
v_call: TRBV19
j_call: TRBJ2-7

cdr3_aa: CASRPKGSAEAFF
cdr3_nt: TGTGCCAGTCGCCCGAAGGGGTCAGCTGAAGCTTTCTTT
clone_size: many
d_call: -
v_call: TRBV19
j_call: TRBJ1-1

cdr3_aa: CASSRVTNTGELFF
cdr3_nt: TGTGCCAGCAGTAGGGTTACGAACACCGGGGAGCTGTTTTTT
clone_size: many
d_call: -
v_call: TRBV2
j_call: TRBJ2-2